This passage covers 14 T cell receptor beta chains from one sample sequenced in a study of blood T cell repertoires in COVID-19. Here immunoSEQ multiplex PCR was the method, and the copy in TCRdb shows in-frame clones only, minus some. The table shows hundreds of thousands of clones, with roughly nine tenths occurring only once. The sequencing sample was made of PBMCs or T cells enriched from blood (not recorded which). These receptor sequences come from a man aged 60 to 69 who had recovered from COVID-19.

The chain links TRBV7-2 to TRBJ2-5; TRBD1 is a possible D gene (5 bases). Trimming removed 0 bases at V and 1 base at J, with 9 bases between. Per the germline V gene, CDR1 is SGHTA and CDR2 is FQGNSA. The CDR3 sequence is 15 residues long. CDR3 amino acids: CASSLAGLPQETQYF. For the CDR3, the DNA is TGTGCCAGCAGCTTAGCGGGGCTGCCCCAAGAGACCCAGTACTTC.

The chain employs TRBV27 and TRBJ2-1, with D possibly TRBD2 on 5 matching bases. Germline V gives CDR1 MNHEY, CDR2 SMNVEV (reference sequence). The V end lost 3 bases, the J end lost 5 bases, and 14 bases lay between the germline ends. This CDR3 is built from 15 residues. The CDR3: CASSFGTAGNNEQFF. As DNA, the CDR3 is TGTGCCAGCAGTTTCGGCACAGCCGGGAACAATGAGCAGTTCTTC.

This clone was seen only once. V gene TRBV6-4 combines with J gene TRBJ2-2; TRBD2 might be the D (6 bases). Trimming stripped 0 bases from V and 2 bases from J, with 10 bases between. CDR1 and CDR2 (germline): MRHNA, SNTAGT. This CDR3 contains 16 residues. Here the CDR3 DNA reads TGTGCCAGCAGTGACTCATGGAGGGACAACACCGGGGAGCTGTTTTTT. Translating it yields CASSDSWRDNTGELFF.

A word on this clone: This specimen includes other DNA sequences encoding the same CDR3. This chain uses TRBV18 with TRBJ1-1; D is possibly TRBD1 (6 bases). The CDR3 spans 14 residues. In germline, CDR1 is KGHSH, CDR2 LQKENI. The V end lost 1 base, the J end lost 1 base, and 7 bases lay between the germline ends. The DNA for the CDR3 is TGTGCCAGCTCACCACGGGGACAGAACACTGAAGCTTTCTTT. Amino acids: CASSPRGQNTEAFF.

The rearrangement joins TRBV5-6 to TRBJ1-2; D remains ambiguous. From germline, CDR1 is SGHDT and CDR2 YYEEEE. V lost 3 bases, J lost 3 bases, and 15 bases lay in between. The CDR3 contains 15 residues. The CDR3 region has the DNA TGTGCCAGCAGCTCCCAATCCGTGGGCGACTATGGCTACACCTTC. Its translation is CASSSQSVGDYGYTF.

The V gene is TRBV7-9, the J gene TRBJ1-5; the match to TRBD1 covers 8 bases. The CDR3 is made up of 16 amino acids. Trimming took 5 bases from V and 5 from J; bases not matched to a gene: 11. The germline V gene has CDR1 SEHNR and CDR2 FQNEAQ (reference sequence). CDR3 in amino acids: CASSPGGRGRDQPQHF. CDR3 bases: TGTGCCAGCAGCCCCGGAGGCAGGGGGCGCGATCAGCCCCAGCATTTT. Drawing the rest from reference TRBV7-9 and TRBJ1-5, the complete variable domain is DTGVSQNPRHKITKRGQNVTFRCDPISEHNRLYWYRQTLGQGPEFLTYFQNEAQLEKSRLLSDRFSAERPKGSFSTLEIQRTEQGDSAMYLCASSPGGRGRDQPQHFGDGTRLSIL.

The table lists this clone with a count of one. The chain employs TRBV19 and TRBJ1-1; D might be TRBD1 (6 bases). CDR1 is LNHDA, CDR2 SQIVND, per germline (reference sequence). The CDR3 is 13 amino acids. Trimming cost V 3 bases and J 5 bases, with 10 bases left between them. CDR3 nucleotides: TGTGCCAGTAGTATTACAGGGTTTACTGAAGCTTTCTTT. Amino acid sequence: CASSITGFTEAFF.

The genes are TRBV7-2 and TRBJ2-3; D is unclear. The CDR3 has 16 amino acids. Germline V gene lookup returns CDR1 SGHTA and CDR2 FQGNSA. Trimming stripped 1 base from V and 2 bases from J, with 13 bases between. This CDR3 is CASSLVLTSNTDTQYF. In DNA, the CDR3 is TGTGCCAGCAGCTTAGTGCTGACTTCGAACACAGATACGCAGTATTTT.

V usage is TRBV6-5 and J usage is TRBJ1-1; 9 positions match TRBD1. This CDR3 contains 12 residues. The junction had 7 bases not matched to a gene; V was cut back by 6 bases and J by 11 bases. Germline V lookup: CDR1 MNHEY, CDR2 SVGAGI. The CDR3: CASRPGTGSAFF. The CDR3, as DNA: TGTGCCAGCAGGCCAGGGACAGGGAGCGCTTTCTTT.

The chain carries TRBV12-3 or TRBV12-4 and TRBJ1-1, with D possibly being TRBD1 (5 bases). This CDR3 is built from 13 residues. With 6 bases removed from V and 2 bases from J, the gap between germline ends came to 10 bases. CDR3 nucleotide sequence: TGTGCCAGCAGCTACGGGGGAAACACTGAAGCTTTCTTT. It yields the protein CASSYGGNTEAFF.

This clone has a single count. The V gene is TRBV7-9, the J gene TRBJ1-1, with D perhaps matching TRBD1 (6 bases). CDR3 size: 12 residues. Germline loops: CDR1 SEHNR, CDR2 FQNEAQ (reference sequence). Trimming removed 2 bases from V and 7 bases from J, with 8 bases in between. The CDR3 DNA reads as TGTGCCAGCAGCTTAACAGGGCTTGAAGCTTTCTTT. The encoded protein is CASSLTGLEAFF.

The chain links TRBV19 to TRBJ2-1; TRBD2 agrees at 8 bases. CDR1 and CDR2 (germline): LNHDA, SQIVND (reference sequence). The CDR3 covers 13 residues. J gave up 9 bases and V 6 bases, and 7 bases lay outside the gene matches. DNA for the CDR3: TGTGCCAGTAGCGGGGGGGCCAAGGGTGAGCAGTTCTTC. Translation gives CASSGGAKGEQFF.

J is TRBJ2-1 and V is TRBV5-1; D is unclear. From germline, CDR1 is SGHRS and CDR2 YFSETQ. The V end was cut by 0 bases, the J end by 2 bases, with 9 bases between. The CDR3 consists of 15 residues. CDR3 bases: TGCGCCAGCAGCTTGGAAGCAACCACCTACAATGAGCAGTTCTTC. Its protein is CASSLEATTYNEQFF.

CDR3 protein: CASSQDTMPGQGRFF. CDR3 DNA: TGCGCCAGCAGCCAAGACACCATGCCGGGACAGGGACGGTTCTTC. This rearrangement joins TRBV4-3 to TRBJ2-1; TRBD1 matches at 9 bases. V was pared by 0 bases and J by 15 bases, with 12 bases of the junction left unmatched. The germline gives CDR1 LGHNA, CDR2 YSLEER. This CDR3 contains 15 residues.